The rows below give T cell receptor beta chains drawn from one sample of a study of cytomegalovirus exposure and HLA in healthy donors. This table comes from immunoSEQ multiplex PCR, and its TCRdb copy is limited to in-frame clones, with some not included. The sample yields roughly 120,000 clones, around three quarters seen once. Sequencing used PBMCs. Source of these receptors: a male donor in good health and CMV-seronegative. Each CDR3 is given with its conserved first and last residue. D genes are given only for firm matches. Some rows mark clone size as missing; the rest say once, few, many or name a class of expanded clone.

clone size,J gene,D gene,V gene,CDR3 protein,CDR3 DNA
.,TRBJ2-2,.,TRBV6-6,CASSQAETTGELFF,TGTGCCAGCAGCCAAGCGGAGACCACCGGGGAGCTGTTTTTT
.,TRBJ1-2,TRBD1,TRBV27,CASSLGGTGVGYTF,TGTGCCAGCAGTTTAGGCGGGACAGGGGTTGGCTACACCTTC
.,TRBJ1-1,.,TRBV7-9,CASREGVLNTEAFF,TGTGCCAGCAGAGAAGGGGTCCTGAACACTGAAGCTTTCTTT
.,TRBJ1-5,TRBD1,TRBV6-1,CASIRDRGSNQPQHF,TGTGCCAGCATACGGGACAGGGGAAGCAATCAGCCCCAGCATTTT
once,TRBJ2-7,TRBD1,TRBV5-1,CASSPQDREDEQYF,TGCGCCAGCAGCCCCCAGGACAGGGAAGACGAGCAGTACTTC
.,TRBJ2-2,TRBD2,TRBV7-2,CASSRWTSGSTGELFF,TGTGCCAGCAGCCGATGGACTAGCGGGAGCACCGGGGAGCTGTTTTTT
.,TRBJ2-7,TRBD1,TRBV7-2,CASTRRQGSYEQYF,TGTGCCAGCACGCGCCGACAGGGTTCCTACGAGCAGTACTTC
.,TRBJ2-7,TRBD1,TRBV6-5,CASSYSRGSRHEQYF,TGTGCCAGCAGTTACTCCAGGGGGAGTCGACACGAGCAGTACTTC
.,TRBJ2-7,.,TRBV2,CASSPPYEQYF,TGTGCCAGCAGCCCCCCATACGAGCAGTACTTC
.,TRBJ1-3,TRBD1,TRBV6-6,CASSYSRDRVDTIYF,TGTGCCAGCAGTTACTCTCGGGACAGGGTTGACACCATATATTTT
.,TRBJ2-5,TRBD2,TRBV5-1,CASSLGRGSLETQYF,TGCGCCAGCAGCTTGGGGCGCGGGAGTTTAGAGACCCAGTACTTC
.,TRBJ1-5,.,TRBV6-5,CASSYQGMQPQHF,TGTGCCAGCAGTTATCAGGGGATGCAGCCCCAGCATTTT
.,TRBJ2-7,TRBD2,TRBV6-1,CATATSGRAEEQYF,TGTGCCACCGCGACTAGCGGGAGGGCCGAAGAGCAGTACTTC
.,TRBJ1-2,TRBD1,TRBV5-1,CASSPQIQGAYGYTF,TGCGCCAGCAGCCCCCAGATACAGGGGGCCTATGGCTACACCTTC
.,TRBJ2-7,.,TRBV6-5,CASRVEGSGTYEQYF,TGTGCCAGCAGAGTGGAAGGTTCGGGGACCTACGAGCAGTACTTC
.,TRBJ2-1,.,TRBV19,CASSPHRGPHNEQFF,TGTGCCAGTAGTCCCCACCGAGGGCCGCACAATGAGCAGTTCTTC
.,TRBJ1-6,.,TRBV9,CASSVEGRGNSPLHF,TGTGCCAGCAGCGTAGAAGGACGGGGGAATTCACCCCTCCACTTT
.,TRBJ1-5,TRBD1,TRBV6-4,CASSVSGGENQPQHF,TGTGCCAGCAGCGTTTCAGGGGGTGAGAATCAGCCCCAGCATTTT
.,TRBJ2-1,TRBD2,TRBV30,CATSGRVYEQFF,TGTGCCACTAGCGGGAGAGTCTATGAGCAGTTCTTC
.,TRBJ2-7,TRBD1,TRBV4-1,CASSRLSSGTGIYEQYF,TGCGCCAGCAGCCGCCTCAGTTCCGGGACAGGGATCTACGAGCAGTACTTC
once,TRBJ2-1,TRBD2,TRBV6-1,CASSEGTGGPYNEQFF,TGTGCCAGCAGTGAAGGGACGGGAGGACCGTACAATGAGCAGTTCTTC
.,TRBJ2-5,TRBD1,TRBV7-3,CASSLTGGPGQGETQYF,TGTGCCAGCAGCTTAACAGGGGGGCCGGGACAGGGGGAGACCCAGTACTTC
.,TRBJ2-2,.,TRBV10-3,CAIRGPPQGGAGTGELFF,TGTGCCATCAGGGGGCCGCCCCAGGGGGGAGCGGGCACCGGGGAGCTGTTTTTT
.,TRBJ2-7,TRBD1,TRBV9,CASSVIGTGDYEQYF,TGTGCCAGCAGCGTAATCGGGACAGGGGACTACGAGCAGTACTTC
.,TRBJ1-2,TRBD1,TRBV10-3,CAINMDRRRPPVDGYTF,TGTGCCATCAACATGGACAGGAGACGACCCCCCGTGGATGGCTACACCTTC
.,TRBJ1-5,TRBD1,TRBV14,CASSPQGNQPQHF,TGTGCCAGCAGCCCACAGGGGAATCAGCCCCAGCATTTT
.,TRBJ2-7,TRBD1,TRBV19,CASREPTGDEQYF,TGTGCCAGTAGAGAACCTACAGGGGACGAGCAGTACTTC
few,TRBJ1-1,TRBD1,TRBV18,CASSLGQGGNTEAFF,TGTGCCAGCTCACTCGGACAGGGTGGGAACACTGAAGCTTTCTTT
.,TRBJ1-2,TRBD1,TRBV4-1,CASSPAGQGANYGYTF,TGCGCCAGCAGCCCCGCGGGACAGGGGGCCAACTATGGCTACACCTTC
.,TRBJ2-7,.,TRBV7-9,CASSLASTYEQYF,TGTGCCAGCAGCTTAGCATCCACCTACGAGCAGTACTTC
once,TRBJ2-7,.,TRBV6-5,CASRPPRDFGYEQYF,TGTGCCAGCAGACCCCCCAGGGACTTTGGTTACGAGCAGTACTTC
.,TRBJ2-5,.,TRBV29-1,CSVGTNQETQYF,TGCAGCGTGGGGACAAACCAAGAGACCCAGTACTTC
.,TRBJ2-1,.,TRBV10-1,CASSQGQAPPIGAIGEQFF,TGCGCCAGCAGTCAGGGCCAGGCCCCTCCGATTGGGGCAATTGGGGAGCAGTTCTTC
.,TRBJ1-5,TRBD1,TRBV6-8,CASSGMDREDQPQHF,TGTGCCAGCAGTGGAATGGACAGGGAAGATCAGCCCCAGCATTTT
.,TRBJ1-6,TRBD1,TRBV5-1,CASSWTGQPTDNSPLHF,TGCGCCAGCAGCTGGACAGGGCAACCTACCGATAATTCACCCCTCCACTTT
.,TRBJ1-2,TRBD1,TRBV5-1,CASSLGLGTGGSYGYTF,TGCGCCAGCAGCTTGGGCCTAGGGACAGGGGGCAGCTATGGCTACACCTTC
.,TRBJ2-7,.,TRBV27,CASSLRTSSYEQYF,TGTGCCAGCAGTTTGCGGACATCCTCCTACGAGCAGTACTTC
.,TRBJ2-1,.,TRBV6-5,CASSTGTEQFF,TGTGCCAGCAGTACAGGGACTGAGCAGTTCTTC
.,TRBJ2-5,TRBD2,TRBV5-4,CASSPGLAGGRGTQYF,TGTGCCAGCAGCCCTGGACTAGCGGGGGGGCGGGGGACCCAGTACTTC
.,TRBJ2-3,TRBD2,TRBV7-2,CASRASGGRVDTQYF,TGTGCCAGCAGGGCGAGCGGGGGGCGCGTGGATACGCAGTATTTT
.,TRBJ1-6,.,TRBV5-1,CASSLKSGSSYNSPLHF,TGCGCCAGCAGCTTAAAGTCGGGGAGCTCCTATAATTCACCCCTCCACTTT
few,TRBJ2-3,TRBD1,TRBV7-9,CASSQTRDRSSTDTQYF,TGTGCCAGCAGCCAAACAAGGGACAGATCTAGCACAGATACGCAGTATTTT
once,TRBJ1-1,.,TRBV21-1,CASSKENWNTEAFF,TGTGCCAGCAGCAAAGAGAACTGGAACACTGAAGCTTTCTTT
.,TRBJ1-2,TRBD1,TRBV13,CASSSTGEQGVRYGYTF,TGTGCCAGCAGCTCCACCGGCGAACAGGGGGTACGATATGGCTACACCTTC
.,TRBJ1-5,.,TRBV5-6,CASSSAGVNQPQHF,TGTGCCAGCAGCTCGGCAGGGGTTAATCAGCCCCAGCATTTT
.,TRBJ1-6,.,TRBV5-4,CASSLLGALNSPLHF,TGTGCCAGCAGCTTGTTGGGGGCCCTTAATTCACCCCTCCACTTT
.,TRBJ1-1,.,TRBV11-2,CASSSIRLSPFF,TGTGCCAGCAGCTCGATCAGGCTCTCTCCTTTCTTT
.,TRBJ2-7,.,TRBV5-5,CASSSGQLDYEQYF,TGTGCCAGCAGCTCCGGACAGTTAGACTACGAGCAGTACTTC
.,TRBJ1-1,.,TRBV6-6,CASRGGESNTEAFF,TGTGCCAGCAGAGGAGGGGAATCGAACACTGAAGCTTTCTTT
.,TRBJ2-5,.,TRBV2,CASSELGEETQYF,TGTGCCAGCAGTGAATTAGGGGAAGAGACCCAGTACTTC
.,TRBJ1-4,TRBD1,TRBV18,CASYRGEKLFF,TGTGCCAGCTACAGGGGTGAAAAACTGTTTTTT
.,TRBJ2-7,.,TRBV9,CASSVGSSGSYEQYF,TGTGCCAGCAGCGTAGGATCGTCGGGAAGCTACGAGCAGTACTTC
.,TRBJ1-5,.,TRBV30,CAWSGQKNQPQHF,TGTGCCTGGAGTGGACAGAAAAATCAGCCCCAGCATTTT
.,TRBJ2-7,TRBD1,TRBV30,CAWSTKQGVSYEQYF,TGTGCCTGGAGCACTAAACAGGGGGTCTCCTACGAGCAGTACTTC
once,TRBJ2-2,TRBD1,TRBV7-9,CASSLRQGLAHGELFF,TGTGCCAGCAGCCTCCGACAGGGGCTGGCCCACGGGGAGCTGTTTTTT
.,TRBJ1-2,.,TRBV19,CASWGGGGYTF,TGTGCCAGTTGGGGGGGCGGTGGCTACACCTTC
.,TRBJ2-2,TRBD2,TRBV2,CASSTGTRSTGELFF,TGTGCCAGCAGCACCGGGACTAGGAGTACCGGGGAGCTGTTTTTT